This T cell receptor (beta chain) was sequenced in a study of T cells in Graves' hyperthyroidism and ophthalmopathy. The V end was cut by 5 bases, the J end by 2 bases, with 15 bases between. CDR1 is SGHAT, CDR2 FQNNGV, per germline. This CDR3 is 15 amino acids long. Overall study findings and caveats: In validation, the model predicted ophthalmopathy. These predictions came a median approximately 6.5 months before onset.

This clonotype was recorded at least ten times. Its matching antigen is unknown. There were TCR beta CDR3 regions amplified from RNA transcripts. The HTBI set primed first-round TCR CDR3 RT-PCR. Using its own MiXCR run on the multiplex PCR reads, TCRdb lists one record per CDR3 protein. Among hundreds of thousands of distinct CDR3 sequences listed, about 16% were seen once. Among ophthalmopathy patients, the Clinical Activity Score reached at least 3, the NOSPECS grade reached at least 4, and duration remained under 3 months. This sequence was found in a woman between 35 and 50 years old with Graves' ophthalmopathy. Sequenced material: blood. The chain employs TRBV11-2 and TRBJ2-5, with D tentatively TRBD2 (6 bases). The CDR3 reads CASSLAGGKQETQYF. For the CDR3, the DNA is TGTGCCAGCAGCCTCGCTGGGGGGAAACAAGAGACCCAGTACTTC. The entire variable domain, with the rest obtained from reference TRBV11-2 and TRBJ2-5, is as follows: EAGVAQSPRYKIIEKRQSVAFWCNPISGHATLYWYQQILGQGPKLLIQFQNNGVVDDSQLPKDRFSAERLKGVDSTLKIQPAKLEDSAVYLCASSLAGGKQETQYFGPGTRLLVL.